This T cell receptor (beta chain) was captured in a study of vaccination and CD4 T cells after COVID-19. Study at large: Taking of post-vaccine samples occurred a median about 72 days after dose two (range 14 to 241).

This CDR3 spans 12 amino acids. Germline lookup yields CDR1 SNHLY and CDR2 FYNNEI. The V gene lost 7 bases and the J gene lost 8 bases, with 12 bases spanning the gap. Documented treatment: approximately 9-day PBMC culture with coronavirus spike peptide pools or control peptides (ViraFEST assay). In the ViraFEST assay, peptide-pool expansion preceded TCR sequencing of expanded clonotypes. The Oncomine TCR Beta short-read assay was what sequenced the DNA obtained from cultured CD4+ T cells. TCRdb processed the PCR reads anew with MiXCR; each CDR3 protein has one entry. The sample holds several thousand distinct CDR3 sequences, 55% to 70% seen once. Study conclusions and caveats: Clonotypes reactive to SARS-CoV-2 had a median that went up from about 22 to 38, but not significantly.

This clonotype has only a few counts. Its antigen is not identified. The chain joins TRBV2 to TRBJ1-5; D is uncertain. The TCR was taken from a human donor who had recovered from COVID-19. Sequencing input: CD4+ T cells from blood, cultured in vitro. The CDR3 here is CASKPEGEPQHF. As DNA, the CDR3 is TGTGCCAGCAAGCCAGAGGGTGAGCCCCAGCATTTT.